This T cell receptor beta chain was recorded in a study of T-cell memory formation after mild COVID-19. Whole-study results and caveats: For second-wave clones that peaked at day 37, SARS-CoV-2 specificity went unverified.

In this sample, this clonotype turned up a few times. The target antigen is unknown. Germline values: CDR1 DFQATT, CDR2 SNEGSKA (reference sequence). Trimming took 1 base from V and 5 from J; bases not matched to a gene: 15. The CDR3 contains 17 residues. Using constant-segment primers, 5'RACE produced TCR alpha and TCR beta cDNA libraries carrying sample barcodes and UMIs. TCRdb reanalysed the 5' RACE reads using MiXCR and keeps one entry per CDR3 protein. The table lists roughly 180,000 distinct CDR3 sequences, about a fifth of them singletons. The clonotype comes from a man aged 18 to 30 who had mild COVID-19 (a few samples of this study predate the infection). Cell type and time point are not known. This sequence joins TRBV20-1 and TRBJ2-5; TRBD2 agrees at 8 bases. The sample comprised PBMCs or a T cell subset sorted from them (not recorded which). The CDR3 bases are TGCAGTGCTAGAGTGGGCGGGGGGACGGCTCGGCTGGAGACCCAGTACTTC. Amino acids: CSARVGGGTARLETQYF.